Below are 12 T cell receptor beta chains sequenced from a single sample in a study of blood T cell repertoires in COVID-19. The assay was immunoSEQ multiplex PCR, and TCRdb's table has in-frame clones only and misses some. The profile covers under 110,000 clones, with around 87% appearing a single time and approximately 10% taken by the ten largest. Sequenced input: peripheral blood. The receptor source for this set is a woman aged 25 to 39 with acute or convalescent COVID-19.

There are a few counts of this clone. The rearrangement links TRBV12-3 or TRBV12-4 to TRBJ1-2; D not resolved. The ends were cut back, 3 bases at V and 3 bases at J, with 8 bases in the middle. The CDR3 sequence is 13 residues long. CDR3 loop: CASSLGSYYGYTF. In DNA, the CDR3 is TGTGCCAGCAGTTTGGGCAGCTACTATGGCTACACCTTC.

V usage is TRBV2 and J usage is TRBJ2-3, with D possibly being TRBD1 (8 bases). V was clipped by 5 bases and J by 4 bases, with 16 bases between them. Germline CDR1 is SNHLY and CDR2 is FYNNEI. CDR3 size: 15 residues. CDR3 DNA sequence: TGTGCCAGCAGTACCACAGGGGGGGCGGCAGATACGCAGTATTTT. Amino acid sequence: CASSTTGGAADTQYF.

The V and J genes are TRBV28 and TRBJ2-7; D is perhaps TRBD2 (5 bases). Germline CDR1 and CDR2: MDHEN and SYDVKM. Trimming shortened V by 5 bases and J by 7 bases, and 12 bases separated the two germline ends. The CDR3 runs 12 residues. In DNA, the CDR3 is TGTGCCAGCAGTCTCCCAACGGGGGAGCAGTACTTC. It specifies CASSLPTGEQYF.

The chain carries TRBV6-5 and TRBJ1-1; TRBD1 is a possible D gene (6 bases). Trimming took 3 bases from V and 9 from J, leaving 8 bases between them. The CDR3 loop spans 11 amino acids. CDR1 and CDR2 from the germline V gene are MNHEY and SVGAGI. CDR3 residues: CASSYQGKAFF. The CDR3 region has the DNA TGTGCCAGCAGTTATCAGGGGAAAGCTTTCTTT.

The chain recombines TRBV29-1 with TRBJ1-1; weak D call: TRBD1 (6 bases). Trimming pared 6 bases from V and 4 bases from J, leaving 12 bases between. CDR1 is SQVTM and CDR2 is ANQGSEA in the germline V gene. CDR3 length equals 12 residues. The CDR3 DNA reads as TGCAGCGTGACAACAGGGATCACTGAAGCTTTCTTT. This translates into CSVTTGITEAFF.

The chain recombines TRBV5-1 with TRBJ2-3; D uncertain. CDR3 length equals 15 residues. Per the germline V gene, CDR1 is SGHRS and CDR2 is YFSETQ. The ends were cut back, 0 bases at V and 4 bases at J, with 12 bases in the middle. CDR3 protein: CASSLGSSLADTQYF. CDR3 nucleotides: TGCGCCAGCAGCTTGGGGTCCAGTTTGGCAGATACGCAGTATTTT.

This clone was recorded only once. As DNA, the CDR3 is TGTGCCAGCAGCCAAACCCAGCTAGTAGCCAAAAACATTCAGTACTTC. It codes for CASSQTQLVAKNIQYF. This sequence joins TRBV14 and TRBJ2-4; D remains ambiguous. CDR1 is SGHDN and CDR2 is FVKESK in the germline V gene. The CDR3 totals 16 residues. V lost 2 bases and J 0 bases, leaving 11 bases between the germline ends.

The J gene is TRBJ1-1, the V gene TRBV18, with 10 bases identical to TRBD1. The CDR3 is 13 residues long. The germline gives CDR1 KGHSH, CDR2 LQKENI. J lost 7 bases, V lost 8 bases, and 7 bases had no gene match. The CDR3 coding sequence is TGTGCCAGCCGAGGACAGGGGGTAGGTGAAGCTTTCTTT. Translated: CASRGQGVGEAFF.

The chain combines TRBV2 with TRBJ1-1; D gene unclear. V gave up 5 bases and J gave up 0 bases, with 7 bases separating them. Germline V gene sequence: CDR1 SNHLY, CDR2 FYNNEI. The CDR3 runs 13 residues. The CDR3 DNA reads as TGTGCCAGCAGTCCCCGGGTGAACACTGAAGCTTTCTTT. Translation gives CASSPRVNTEAFF. Supplemented by reference TRBV2 and TRBJ1-1, the full variable domain reads EPEVTQTPSHQVTQMGQEVILRCVPISNHLYFYWYRQILGQKVEFLVSFYNNEISEKSEIFDDQFSVERPDGSNFTLKIRSTKLEDSAMYFCASSPRVNTEAFFGQGTRLTVV.

The genes are TRBV10-3 and TRBJ1-5, with 7 bases fitting TRBD1. Germline assignment: CDR1 ENHRY and CDR2 SYGVKD. The CDR3 has 14 residues. V lost 6 bases to trimming and J lost 3 bases; unmatched junction nucleotides: 5. The CDR3 loop is CAIRGDSPNQPQHF. In DNA form, the CDR3 reads TGTGCCATCAGGGGGGACAGCCCCAATCAGCCCCAGCATTTT.

This chain uses TRBV5-6 with TRBJ2-3; D is unclear. The germline gives CDR1 SGHDT, CDR2 YYEEEE. Trimming removed 0 bases from V and 1 base from J, with 9 bases in between. The CDR3 covers 15 residues. CDR3 region: CASSLEQDRTDTQYF. For the CDR3, the DNA is TGTGCCAGCAGCTTGGAGCAGGATCGCACAGATACGCAGTATTTT.

The V call is TRBV6-4, the J call TRBJ1-5; perhaps TRBD1 as D (6 bases). Germline V lookup: CDR1 MRHNA, CDR2 SNTAGT. This CDR3 is built from 13 residues. Trimming left V 8 bases short and J 5 bases short, with 13 bases between. CDR3 sequence: CASSTGPYQPQHF. DNA of the CDR3: TGTGCCAGCTCAACAGGGCCCTATCAGCCCCAGCATTTT.